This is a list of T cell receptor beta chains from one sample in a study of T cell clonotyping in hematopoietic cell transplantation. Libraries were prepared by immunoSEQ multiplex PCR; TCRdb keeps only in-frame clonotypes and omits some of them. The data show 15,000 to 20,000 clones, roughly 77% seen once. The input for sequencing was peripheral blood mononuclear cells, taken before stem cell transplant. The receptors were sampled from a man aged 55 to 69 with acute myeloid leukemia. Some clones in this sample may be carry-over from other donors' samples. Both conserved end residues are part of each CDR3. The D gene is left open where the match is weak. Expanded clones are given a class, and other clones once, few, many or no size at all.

CASSYGPGGRWETQYF	TGTGCCAGCAGTTACGGCCCGGGGGGGCGGTGGGAGACCCAGTACTTC	TRBD2	-	TRBJ2-5	TRBV6-5
CASSLASPGTDTQYF	TGCGCCAGCAGCTTGGCCTCCCCTGGCACAGATACGCAGTATTTT	-	-	TRBJ2-3	TRBV5-1
CASSVASNQPQHF	TGTGCCAGCAGCGTAGCTAGCAATCAGCCCCAGCATTTT	-	once	TRBJ1-5	TRBV9
CASSQDLASEQYF	TGCGCCAGCAGCCAAGATTTGGCTTCCGAGCAGTACTTC	-	-	TRBJ2-7	TRBV4-3
CASSEGGFGGTEAFF	TGTGCCAGCAGTGAAGGGGGTTTCGGGGGCACTGAAGCTTTCTTT	-	-	TRBJ1-1	TRBV6-1
CASGEGAQYF	TGTGCCAGCGGGGAGGGGGCCCAGTACTTC	-	-	TRBJ2-5	TRBV7-2
CASSEERQPQHF	TGTGCCAGCAGTGAAGAAAGGCAGCCCCAGCATTTT	-	few	TRBJ1-5	TRBV6-1
CASSLKRVQETQYF	TGTGCCAGCAGCTTAAAACGGGTTCAAGAGACCCAGTACTTC	-	-	TRBJ2-5	TRBV7-8
CASSSTENTEAFF	TGTGCCAGCAGTTCTACAGAAAACACTGAAGCTTTCTTT	-	-	TRBJ1-1	TRBV7-6
CASSQWQGISEQYF	TGTGCCAGCAGCCAGTGGCAGGGAATCTCCGAGCAGTACTTC	-	-	TRBJ2-7	TRBV7-6
CAWSVGGDNEQFF	TGTGCCTGGAGTGTGGGGGGGGACAATGAGCAGTTCTTC	TRBD2	-	TRBJ2-1	TRBV30
CASSVTSGGSADTQYF	TGTGCCAGCAGCGTGACTAGCGGGGGGTCGGCAGATACGCAGTATTTT	TRBD2	-	TRBJ2-3	TRBV9
CAWSVTQEAFF	TGTGCCTGGAGTGTAACACAGGAGGCTTTCTTT	-	-	TRBJ1-1	TRBV30
CASSTTGGSYEQYF	TGTGCCAGCAGTACGACAGGGGGGTCCTACGAGCAGTACTTC	TRBD1	-	TRBJ2-7	TRBV28
CASSLSGVLWNEQFF	TGTGCCAGCAGTCTCTCAGGGGTTCTGTGGAATGAGCAGTTCTTC	-	medium-sized	TRBJ2-1	TRBV28
CASRGGQTPGTQYF	TGCGCCAGCAGGGGGGGACAGACCCCCGGTACGCAGTATTTT	-	few	TRBJ2-3	TRBV5-1
CASSLPSGDRNNEQFF	TGTGCCAGCAGCTTACCGTCGGGGGACAGGAACAATGAGCAGTTCTTC	TRBD1	few	TRBJ2-1	TRBV11-3
CASSGGTALYEQYF	TGTGCCAGCAGTGGGGGGACAGCCCTATACGAGCAGTACTTC	TRBD1	-	TRBJ2-7	TRBV2
CASSIAAGTYEQYF	TGTGCCAGTAGTATAGCGGCGGGAACCTACGAGCAGTACTTC	-	-	TRBJ2-7	TRBV19
CASSEFGFHRRVTF	TGTGCCAGCAGTGAATTTGGCTTCCATCGGAGGGTCACCTTC	-	-	TRBJ1-2	TRBV25-1
CASIIGPVNTGELFF	TGTGCCAGCATCATAGGTCCGGTGAACACCGGGGAGCTGTTTTTT	-	-	TRBJ2-2	TRBV7-9
CASRPPKTYEQYF	TGTGCCAGCAGACCTCCGAAAACCTACGAGCAGTACTTC	-	-	TRBJ2-7	TRBV7-9
CASSSETGTGNYGYTF	TGTGCCAGCAGTTCCGAGACAGGGACGGGTAACTATGGCTACACCTTC	TRBD1	-	TRBJ1-2	TRBV6-5
CASSPAASEAFF	TGTGCCAGCAGCCCAGCAGCTTCTGAAGCTTTCTTT	-	few	TRBJ1-1	TRBV7-9
CASIPGLAGRNEQFF	TGTGCCAGCATTCCGGGACTAGCGGGGAGAAATGAGCAGTTCTTC	TRBD2	-	TRBJ2-1	TRBV6-1
CASSWTSDEQYF	TGTGCCAGCAGCTGGACTAGCGACGAGCAGTACTTC	TRBD2	few	TRBJ2-7	TRBV13
CASSLNKQPQHF	TGTGCCAGCAGTTTAAACAAGCAGCCCCAGCATTTT	-	-	TRBJ1-5	TRBV28
CASSPQGGSGNTIYF	TGTGCCAGCAGCCCGCAGGGTGGTTCTGGAAACACCATATATTTT	-	few	TRBJ1-3	TRBV7-8
CASSLGAGNTEAFF	TGCGCCAGCAGCTTGGGCGCGGGGAACACTGAAGCTTTCTTT	-	-	TRBJ1-1	TRBV5-1
CASSPDSGTNYEQYF	TGTGCCAGCAGCCCCGATAGCGGGACCAACTACGAGCAGTACTTC	TRBD2	-	TRBJ2-7	TRBV9
CASSPGLAETDTQYF	TGTGCCAGCAGCCCTGGACTAGCGGAAACAGATACGCAGTATTTT	TRBD2	-	TRBJ2-3	TRBV7-3
CASANTGYGYTF	TGTGCCAGCGCAAACACAGGGTATGGCTACACCTTC	-	-	TRBJ1-2	TRBV19
CASSTPTGELFF	TGTGCCAGCAGCACCCCCACCGGGGAGCTGTTTTTT	-	-	TRBJ2-2	TRBV7-9
CASSLWSGRTETQYF	TGTGCCAGCAGCTTATGGTCAGGGCGGACAGAGACCCAGTACTTC	-	-	TRBJ2-5	TRBV7-2
CASSVAINTEAFF	TGTGCCAGCAGCGTAGCTATTAACACTGAAGCTTTCTTT	-	-	TRBJ1-1	TRBV9
CASNRRGYSNQPQHF	TGTGCCAGCAATAGGCGGGGCTATAGCAATCAGCCCCAGCATTTT	-	-	TRBJ1-5	TRBV27
CASSVEASGGLAQYF	TGTGCCAGCAGCGTAGAGGCTAGCGGGGGGTTGGCCCAGTACTTC	TRBD2	-	TRBJ2-5	TRBV9
CASSFGAASGEQFF	TGTGCCAGCAGTTTTGGCGCGGCTAGCGGCGAGCAGTTCTTC	TRBD2	once	TRBJ2-1	TRBV27
CAWIRDFSSDTQYF	TGTGCCTGGATCCGGGACTTTTCGTCAGATACGCAGTATTTT	-	-	TRBJ2-3	TRBV30
CASSQDGGLRQPQHF	TGCGCCAGCAGCCAAGACGGAGGGCTAAGACAGCCCCAGCATTTT	-	-	TRBJ1-5	TRBV4-1
CASSLDRATGYTF	TGTGCCAGCAGCTTGGACAGGGCTACTGGCTACACCTTC	-	once	TRBJ1-2	TRBV5-4
CASKWTGGSPTQHF	TGTGCCAGTAAATGGACAGGGGGCTCCCCGACCCAGCATTTT	TRBD1	once	TRBJ1-5	TRBV28
CASSSGTPGTGELFF	TGTGCCAGTAGTTCCGGGACCCCGGGCACCGGGGAGCTGTTTTTT	-	few	TRBJ2-2	TRBV19
CASSFGQGEGETQYF	TGTGCCAGCAGCTTTGGACAGGGTGAGGGGGAGACCCAGTACTTC	TRBD1	-	TRBJ2-5	TRBV11-3
CASSVGTGNRYSPLHF	TGTGCCAGCAGCGTAGGTACGGGCAACAGATATTCACCCCTCCACTTT	-	-	TRBJ1-6	TRBV9
CASSLFRTAGNTIYF	TGTGCCAGCAGCCTCTTTCGGACAGCTGGAAACACCATATATTTT	-	-	TRBJ1-3	TRBV7-2
CASSFWEGLEQYF	TGCGCCAGCAGCTTTTGGGAGGGGCTCGAGCAGTACTTC	TRBD2	-	TRBJ2-7	TRBV5-1
CASSIASQTGSYEKLFF	TGTGCCAGTAGTATAGCTTCGCAGACAGGAAGTTATGAAAAACTGTTTTTT	-	-	TRBJ1-4	TRBV19
CASSDRNNSPLHF	TGTGCCAGTAGTGACAGGAATAATTCACCCCTCCACTTT	-	-	TRBJ1-6	TRBV19
CASSEAYEKQYF	TGTGCCAGCAGTGAAGCGTACGAGAAGCAGTACTTC	-	-	TRBJ2-7	TRBV6-1
CASSKVPSGGAKNIQYF	TGTGCCAGCAGCAAAGTCCCTAGCGGGGGTGCCAAAAACATTCAGTACTTC	-	-	TRBJ2-4	TRBV21-1
CASGLGVVPAVRWSGNTEAFF	TGTGCTAGTGGTTTAGGCGTCGTTCCGGCAGTTCGATGGAGTGGGAACACTGAAGCTTTCTTT	-	-	TRBJ1-1	TRBV12-5
CASSPRGPPQTGELFF	TGCGCCAGCAGCCCCAGGGGGCCTCCCCAGACCGGGGAGCTGTTTTTT	TRBD1	-	TRBJ2-2	TRBV4-3
CASSLGGTNTYEQYF	TGTGCCAGCAGCTTAGGGGGGACTAACACCTACGAGCAGTACTTC	-	few	TRBJ2-7	TRBV5-4
CASSSQGTYEQYF	TGTGCCAGCAGTTCACAGGGAACCTACGAGCAGTACTTC	-	-	TRBJ2-7	TRBV6-5
CASSGGLTSGGGETQYF	TGTGCCAGCAGCGGTGGCCTGACTAGCGGGGGGGGAGAGACCCAGTACTTC	TRBD2	-	TRBJ2-5	TRBV5-4
CASSSWTGSSYEQYF	TGTGCCAGCAGTTCGTGGACAGGCAGCTCCTACGAGCAGTACTTC	TRBD1	-	TRBJ2-7	TRBV7-2
CASSWGGNQPQHF	TGTGCCAGCAGTTGGGGGGGCAATCAGCCCCAGCATTTT	-	-	TRBJ1-5	TRBV6-5
CASSSETGENTEAFF	TGTGCCAGCAGTTCCGAGACAGGAGAGAACACTGAAGCTTTCTTT	-	-	TRBJ1-1	TRBV6-6
CASSILNTEAFF	TGTGCCAGCAGCATTCTAAACACTGAAGCTTTCTTT	-	-	TRBJ1-1	TRBV7-9